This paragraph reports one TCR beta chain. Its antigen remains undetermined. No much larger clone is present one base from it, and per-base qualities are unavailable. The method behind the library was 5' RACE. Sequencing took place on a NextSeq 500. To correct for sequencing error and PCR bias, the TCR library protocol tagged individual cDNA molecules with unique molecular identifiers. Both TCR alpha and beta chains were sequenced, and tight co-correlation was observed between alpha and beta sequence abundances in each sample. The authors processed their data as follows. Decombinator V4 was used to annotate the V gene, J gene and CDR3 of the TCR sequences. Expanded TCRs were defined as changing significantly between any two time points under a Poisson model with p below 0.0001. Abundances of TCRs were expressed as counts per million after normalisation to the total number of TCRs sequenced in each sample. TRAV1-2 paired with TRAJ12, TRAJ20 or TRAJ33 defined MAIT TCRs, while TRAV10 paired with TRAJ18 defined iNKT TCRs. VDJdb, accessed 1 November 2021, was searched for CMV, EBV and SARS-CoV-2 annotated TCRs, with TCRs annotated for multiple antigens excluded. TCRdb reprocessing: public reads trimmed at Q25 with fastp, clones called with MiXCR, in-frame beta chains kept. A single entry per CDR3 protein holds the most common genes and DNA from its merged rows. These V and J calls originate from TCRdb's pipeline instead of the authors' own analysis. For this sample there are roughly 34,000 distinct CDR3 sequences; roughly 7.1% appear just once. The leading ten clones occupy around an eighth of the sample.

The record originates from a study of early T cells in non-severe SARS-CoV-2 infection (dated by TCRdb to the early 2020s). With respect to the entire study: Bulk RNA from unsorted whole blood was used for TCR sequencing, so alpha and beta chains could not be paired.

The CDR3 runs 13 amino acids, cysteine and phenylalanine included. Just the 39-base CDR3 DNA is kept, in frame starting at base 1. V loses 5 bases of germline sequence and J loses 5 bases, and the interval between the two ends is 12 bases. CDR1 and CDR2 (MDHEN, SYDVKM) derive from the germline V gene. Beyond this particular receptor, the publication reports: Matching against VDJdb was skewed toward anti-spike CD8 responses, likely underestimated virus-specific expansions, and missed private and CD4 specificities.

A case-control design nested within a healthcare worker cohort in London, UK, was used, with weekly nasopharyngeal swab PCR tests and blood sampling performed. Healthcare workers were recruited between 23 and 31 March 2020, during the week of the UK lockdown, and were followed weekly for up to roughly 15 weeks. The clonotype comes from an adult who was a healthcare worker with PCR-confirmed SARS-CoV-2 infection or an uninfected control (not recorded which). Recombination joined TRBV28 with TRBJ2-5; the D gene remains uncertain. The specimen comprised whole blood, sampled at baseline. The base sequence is TGTGCCAGCAGTCCTACCGACGTGGAGACCCAGTACTTC. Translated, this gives CASSPTDVETQYF.